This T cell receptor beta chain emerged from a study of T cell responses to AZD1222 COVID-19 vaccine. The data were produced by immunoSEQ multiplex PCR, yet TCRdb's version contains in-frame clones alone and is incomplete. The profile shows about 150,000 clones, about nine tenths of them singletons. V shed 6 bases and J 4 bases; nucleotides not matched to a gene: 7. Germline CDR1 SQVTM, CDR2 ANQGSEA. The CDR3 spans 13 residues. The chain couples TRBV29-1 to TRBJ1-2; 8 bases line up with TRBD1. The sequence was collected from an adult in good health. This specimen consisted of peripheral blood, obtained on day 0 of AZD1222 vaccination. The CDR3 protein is CSVPQGAGYGYTF. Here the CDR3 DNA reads TGCAGCGTACCCCAGGGGGCTGGCTATGGCTACACCTTC. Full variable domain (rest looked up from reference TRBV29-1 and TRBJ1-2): SAVISQKPSRDICQRGTSLTIQCQVDSQVTMMFWYRQQPGQSLTLIATANQGSEATYESGFVIDKFPISRPNLTFSTLTVSNMSPEDSSIYLCSVPQGAGYGYTFGSGTRLTVV.